The 7 T cell receptor beta chains reported below all come from one sample, sequenced in a study of cytomegalovirus exposure and HLA in healthy donors. The method was immunoSEQ multiplex PCR; TCRdb's version includes in-frame clones alone and lacks a portion of them. The data contain approximately 98,000 clones, approximately 85% of them singletons. Sequences were obtained from PBMCs. The receptors originated from a woman aged 18-29 years in good health and CMV-seronegative.

J is TRBJ2-6 and V is TRBV9, with D perhaps matching TRBD1 (7 bases). Germline V gene lookup returns CDR1 SGDLS and CDR2 YYNGEE. The CDR3 covers 16 residues. The V end was cut by 0 bases, the J end by 8 bases, with 15 bases between. DNA for the CDR3: TGTGCCAGCAGCGTAGCCAGGGGGGAGGACCCCAACGTCCTGACTTTC. Translated: CASSVARGEDPNVLTF.

This chain uses TRBV27 with TRBJ2-1; TRBD1 might be the D (5 bases). The CDR3 consists of 13 residues. V lost 9 bases to trimming and J lost 4 bases, with 13 bases between them. Germline-derived CDR1 and CDR2 are MNHEY and SMNVEV (reference sequence). The CDR3 loop is CASRSDSYNEQFF. For the CDR3, the DNA is TGTGCCAGTAGAAGCGACAGTTACAATGAGCAGTTCTTC.

The chain joins TRBV13 to TRBJ1-4; D is undetermined. V lost 0 bases and J lost 2, with 22 bases in between. This CDR3 is built from 20 residues. CDR1 and CDR2 (germline): PRHDT, FYEKMQ (reference sequence). The CDR3 protein is CASSLGHGLKVEGTNEKLFF. The CDR3 DNA reads as TGTGCCAGCAGCTTAGGCCACGGGTTAAAAGTAGAGGGTACTAATGAAAAACTGTTTTTT.

The chain is built from TRBV7-9 and TRBJ2-6, with 11 bases matching TRBD1. With 6 bases clipped from V and 0 bases from J, the junction kept 4 bases outside the gene matches. This CDR3 has 17 amino acids. Germline V CDR1 and CDR2: SEHNR, FQNEAQ (reference sequence). The chain's CDR3 is CASRSGTGGSGANVLTF. CDR3 sequence (DNA): TGTGCCAGCAGATCCGGGACAGGGGGCTCTGGGGCCAACGTCCTGACTTTC.

CDR3: CASSESPGSLPRFF. The DNA of the CDR3 is TGTGCCAGCAGTGAAAGTCCGGGTAGCCTCCCGCGGTTCTTC. J is TRBJ2-1 and V is TRBV6-1; D remains unclear. From germline, CDR1 is MNHNS and CDR2 SASEGT. The V gene lost 2 bases and the J gene lost 15 bases, with 20 bases spanning the gap. The CDR3 consists of 14 residues.

This chain joins TRBV4-2 and TRBJ1-1; possibly TRBD1 for D (6 bases). Germline values: CDR1 LGHNA, CDR2 YNFKEQ. The V end was cut by 1 base, the J end by 4 bases, with 10 bases between. CDR3 length equals 14 residues. CDR3 DNA sequence: TGTGCCAGCAGCCAAGCCGGGACACCCACTGAAGCTTTCTTT. It translates to CASSQAGTPTEAFF.

V and J are TRBV5-1 and TRBJ2-2; 12 bases align to TRBD2. There are 17 residues in the CDR3. With V trimmed by 1 base and J by 3 bases, 4 bases remained unmatched. Germline V gene sequence: CDR1 SGHRS, CDR2 YFSETQ. CDR3 amino acids: CASSLTSGGYHTGELFF. The CDR3 bases are TGCGCCAGCAGCTTGACTAGCGGGGGGTACCACACCGGGGAGCTGTTTTTT.